This T cell receptor (beta chain) appears in the sequencing data of a study of CD8+ T cells in alopecia areata. Study details: A regimen of oral tofacitinib, 5 to 10 mg twice daily, was given to treated patients. Study-wide findings and caveats: Greater clonality was observed in lesional scalp samples, especially alopecia totalis/universalis, versus normal scalp. Whereas mice showed it more clearly, TCR sharing across patients was murkier, possibly because of HLA.

cDNA prepared by RNA extraction and subsequent reverse transcription served as the template for sequencing. Generated by immunoSEQ multiplex PCR, the TCRdb table keeps only in-frame clones and is missing some. The data show about 60,000 clones, around 45% seen once. This CDR3 comprises 14 residues. V lost 6 bases and J 3 bases, leaving 13 bases between the germline ends. Per the germline V gene, CDR1 is SGDLS and CDR2 is YYNGEE. The treatment denotes: oral pan-JAK inhibitor, 5-10 mg twice daily. Sorted populations comprised CD4+ and CD8+ T cells obtained from PBMCs. A word on this clone: No antigen is known for it.

The chain combines TRBV9 with TRBJ2-1, with D maybe TRBD2 (6 bases). This clonotype originated in a human donor with alopecia areata. Source: CD8+ T cells sorted from blood, taken at approximately week 37, from a patient treated with tofacitinib. The CDR3 sequence: CASTGGTRYNEQFF. CDR3 nucleotide sequence: TGTGCCAGCACAGGCGGGACTCGCTACAATGAGCAGTTCTTC.